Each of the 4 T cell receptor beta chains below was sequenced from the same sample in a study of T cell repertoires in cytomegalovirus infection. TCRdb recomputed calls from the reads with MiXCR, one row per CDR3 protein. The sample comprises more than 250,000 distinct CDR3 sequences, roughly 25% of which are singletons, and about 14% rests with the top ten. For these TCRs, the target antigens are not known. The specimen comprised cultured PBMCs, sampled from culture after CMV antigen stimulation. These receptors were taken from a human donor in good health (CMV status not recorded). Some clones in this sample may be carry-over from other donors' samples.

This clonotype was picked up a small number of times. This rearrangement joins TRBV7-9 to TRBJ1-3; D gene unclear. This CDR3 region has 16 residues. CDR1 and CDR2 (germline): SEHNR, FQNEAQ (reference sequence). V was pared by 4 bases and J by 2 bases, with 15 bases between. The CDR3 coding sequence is TGTGCCAGCAGCTCCGGGTCGGGGATCCCTGGAAACACCATATATTTT. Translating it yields CASSSGSGIPGNTIYF.

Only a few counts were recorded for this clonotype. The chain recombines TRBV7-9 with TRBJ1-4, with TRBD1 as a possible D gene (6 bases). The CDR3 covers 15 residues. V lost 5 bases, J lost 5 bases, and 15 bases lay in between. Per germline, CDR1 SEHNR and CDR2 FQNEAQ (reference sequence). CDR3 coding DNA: TGTGCCAGCAGCCTTTCGACAGGCGGGAATGAAAAACTGTTTTTT. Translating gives CASSLSTGGNEKLFF.

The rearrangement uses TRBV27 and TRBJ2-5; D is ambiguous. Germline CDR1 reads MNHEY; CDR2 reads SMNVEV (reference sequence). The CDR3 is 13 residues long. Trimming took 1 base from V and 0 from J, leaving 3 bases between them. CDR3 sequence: CASSLWYQETQYF. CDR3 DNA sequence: TGTGCCAGCAGTTTATGGTACCAAGAGACCCAGTACTTC.

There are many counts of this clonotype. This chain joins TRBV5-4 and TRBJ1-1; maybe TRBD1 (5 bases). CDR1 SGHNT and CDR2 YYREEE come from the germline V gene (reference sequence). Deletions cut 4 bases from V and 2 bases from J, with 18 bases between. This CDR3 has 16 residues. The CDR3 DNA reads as TGTGCCAGCAGCCCGTTACGGGGGACTCGCAACACTGAAGCTTTCTTT. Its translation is CASSPLRGTRNTEAFF.